The 27 T cell receptor beta chains reported below all come from one sample, sequenced in a study of prognosis after radiotherapy for stage I lung cancer. Genomic DNA yielded TCR beta CDR3, amplified by two-round multiplex PCR. Specific primers for each TRBV and TRBJ gene were what first-round PCR used. TCRdb fed the multiplex PCR reads into MiXCR, producing one record per CDR3 protein. The repertoire includes about 35,000 distinct CDR3 sequences, 30% to 35% of them detected once, and around 16% sits in the top ten. The source material was PBMCs, sampled before or after stereotactic body radiation therapy (not recorded which). These receptors all come from a donor aged 50 or older with non-small cell lung cancer.

The chain carries TRBV11-2 and TRBJ2-1; maybe TRBD2 (5 bases). CDR3 length: 14 amino acids. The germline V gene has CDR1 SGHAT and CDR2 FQNNGV. The germline V and J ends were trimmed by 3 bases and 4 bases, with 10 bases remaining between them. The CDR3 here is CASSFEDLYNEQFF. The DNA of the CDR3 is TGTGCCAGCAGCTTTGAGGACTTATACAATGAGCAGTTCTTC.

About this clonotype: This clone may be a read error of a much larger clone one base away. The chain is built from TRBV6-2 or TRBV6-3 and TRBJ2-7; the D is unclear. This CDR3 comprises 13 residues. From germline, CDR1 is MNHEY and CDR2 SVGEGT. V lost 8 bases to trimming and J lost 2 bases, with 13 bases between them. The CDR3 region is CASLTVRPYEQYF. CDR3 nucleotides: TGTGCCAGCCTCACGGTGAGACCCTACGAGCAGTACTTC.

This clonotype was picked up many times. This chain connects TRBV20-1 to TRBJ2-4, with D maybe TRBD2 (6 bases). Germline V CDR1 and CDR2: DFQATT, SNEGSKA (reference sequence). With 6 bases removed from V and 2 bases from J, the gap between germline ends came to 17 bases. The CDR3 is 15 residues long. CDR3 residues: CSAPSGGVSKNIQYF. The CDR3 DNA follows: TGCAGTGCACCATCTGGCGGGGTATCCAAAAACATTCAGTACTTC.

This clonotype was counted ten times or more. This chain joins TRBV4-1 and TRBJ2-5; a possible D gene is TRBD2 (5 bases). Trimming took 0 bases from V and 5 from J, leaving 19 bases between them. CDR1 is MGHRA and CDR2 is YSYEKL in the germline V gene. CDR3 length: 17 amino acids. CDR3 loop: CASSQDPSAGSEETQYF. The CDR3 DNA sequence: TGCGCCAGCAGCCAAGACCCGTCTGCGGGCTCGGAGGAGACCCAGTACTTC.

This clonotype was seen repeatedly, ten times or more. The J gene is TRBJ2-3, the V gene TRBV4-1; 13 nucleotides match TRBD2. This CDR3 comprises 13 residues. Germline values: CDR1 MGHRA, CDR2 YSYEKL. Unmatched junction bases numbered 6, after V lost 4 bases and J lost 14 bases. The CDR3 DNA reads TGCGCCAGCAGCCTGGGGACTAGCGGGAATCCGTATTTT. This gives the protein CASSLGTSGNPYF.

Worth noting for this clonotype: The junction and the germline gene differ at one end; a read error may be behind it. The rearrangement uses TRBV12-5 and TRBJ2-2; TRBD2 matches 8 bases. Germline V gene data show CDR1 as LGHNT and CDR2 as FRNRAP. This CDR3 spans 19 amino acids. The CDR3 DNA is TGTGCTAGTGGCTCCTCGGGGGGGAGCGGGAGTGTACACACCTGGGAGCTGTTTTTT. Protein: CASGSSGGSGSVHTWELFF.

This chain connects TRBV6-2 or TRBV6-3 to TRBJ2-5, with D perhaps matching TRBD2 (5 bases). The V gene's germline CDR1 is MNHEY and CDR2 SVGEGT. CDR3 length: 16 amino acids. The V end lost 5 bases, the J end lost 6 bases, and 22 bases lay between the germline ends. The CDR3 nucleotides are TGTGCCAGCAGTGAAAGTGTTGAGGGCGTCCGGCAGACCCAGTACTTC. Translating it yields CASSESVEGVRQTQYF.

This chain joins TRBV28 and TRBJ1-2; D might be TRBD1 (6 bases). The CDR3 runs to 14 residues. The germline V gene encodes CDR1 MDHEN and CDR2 SYDVKM. V was cut by 6 bases and J by 3 bases, with 14 bases left in between. The DNA of the CDR3 is TGTGCCAGCAGGAAACAGGGAGTAGACTATGGCTACACCTTC. Translated, it gives CASRKQGVDYGYTF.

V and J are TRBV6-1 and TRBJ1-1; D not resolved. V shed 11 bases and J shed 7 bases, with 23 bases lying between them. This CDR3 is 14 amino acids long. Germline V gene sequence: CDR1 MNHNS, CDR2 SASEGT. CDR3 sequence: CAFPGEIRVHEAFF. The CDR3 DNA reads as TGTGCCTTCCCCGGAGAGATAAGGGTCCATGAAGCTTTCTTT.

This clonotype was picked up many times. The rearrangement uses TRBV12-3 or TRBV12-4 and TRBJ2-5; D possibly uses TRBD1 or TRBD2 (6 bases each). This CDR3 region has 14 residues. The V end was cut by 3 bases, the J end by 5 bases, with 13 bases between. The CDR3 nucleotides read TGTGCCAGCAGTTTTGTGGGGGGCGATGAGACCCAGTACTTC. This translates into CASSFVGGDETQYF.

As regards this clonotype: This likely traces to a read error, being one base from a far larger clone. The chain joins TRBV6-5 to TRBJ1-6; perhaps TRBD1 as D (5 bases). Germline assignment: CDR1 MNHEY and CDR2 SVGAGI. The CDR3 loop spans 12 amino acids. The CDR3 loop is CASSWDRLALNF. DNA of the CDR3: TGTGCCAGCAGCTGGGACCGCCTCGCCCTCAACTTT.

V usage is TRBV6-1 and J usage is TRBJ2-3; D might be TRBD2 (6 bases). The CDR3 has 16 residues. V lost 7 bases and J 0 bases, leaving 17 bases between the germline ends. Germline-derived CDR1 and CDR2 are MNHNS and SASEGT. For the CDR3, the DNA is TGTGCCAGCACCGGGAGACAGAGATCTAGCACAGATACGCAGTATTTT. Translation: CASTGRQRSSTDTQYF.

On this clonotype itself: It differs at one base from a far larger clone, so likely a read error. The CDR3 is CASIGHVVETQYF. In DNA, the CDR3 is TGTGCCAGCATAGGACATGTTGTAGAGACCCAGTACTTC. The chain employs TRBV6-5 and TRBJ2-5, with TRBD1 as a possible D gene (5 bases). This CDR3 is built from 13 residues. CDR1 is MNHEY and CDR2 is SVGAGI in the germline V gene. V lost 7 bases, J lost 4 bases, and 13 bases lay in between.

This clonotype was detected ten times or more. This chain uses TRBV11-2 with TRBJ2-3, with TRBD2 matching 16 bases. The length of the CDR3 is 15 residues. V lost 5 bases and J lost 10; bases outside the gene matches: 6. Germline CDR1 reads SGHAT; CDR2 reads FQNNGV. DNA for the CDR3: TGTGCCAGCAGCACGGGACTAGCGGGGGGGGCGGCGCAGTATTTT. It is translated as CASSTGLAGGAAQYF.

This clonotype was picked up many times. Just one base apart from a much larger clone, this may be a read error. The rearrangement uses TRBV6-2 or TRBV6-3 and TRBJ1-5; TRBD1 is a possible D gene (5 bases). Trimming left V 4 bases short and J 4 bases short, with 8 bases between. This CDR3 comprises 13 residues. Germline-derived CDR1 and CDR2 are MNHEY and SVGEGT. The CDR3 sequence: CASSCGGNQPQHF. The CDR3 nucleotides are TGTGCCAGCAGTTGTGGGGGGAATCAGCCCCAGCATTTT.

This clonotype was counted ten times or more. The germline gene is not matched at one end of the junction; a read error may be the cause. The V gene is TRBV19, the J gene TRBJ2-1; 11 bases are a match to TRBD1. The CDR3 runs to 15 residues. The germline gives CDR1 LNHDA, CDR2 SQIVND (reference sequence). The CDR3 is CVSSLRTGGKNEQFF. In DNA, the CDR3 is TGTGTCAGTAGTCTCAGGACAGGGGGCAAAAATGAGCAGTTCTTC.

The chain recombines TRBV18 with TRBJ1-1; D may be TRBD1 (5 bases). CDR3 size: 14 residues. In germline, CDR1 is KGHSH, CDR2 LQKENI. The ends were cut back, 6 bases at V and 6 bases at J, with 17 bases in the middle. The CDR3 spells CASSLGVGEAEAFF. CDR3 DNA: TGTGCCAGCTCGTTGGGGGTAGGGGAGGCTGAAGCTTTCTTT.

A note on this clonotype: This likely traces to a read error, being one base from a far larger clone. The rearrangement joins TRBV7-9 to TRBJ2-7, with TRBD1 as a possible D gene (9 bases). The ends were cut back, 5 bases at V and 3 bases at J, with 20 bases in the middle. Germline assignment: CDR1 SEHNR and CDR2 FQNEAQ (reference sequence). CDR3 length: 16 residues. DNA of the CDR3: TGTGCCAGCAGCACCTCGGGGGGGACAGGGTTCTACGAGCAGTACTTC. Encoded protein: CASSTSGGTGFYEQYF.

Remarks on this clonotype: A much larger clone lies a single base off, so this may be a read error. The chain carries TRBV6-1 and TRBJ1-1; 8 bases agree with TRBD1. This CDR3 is built from 14 residues. The germline V gene encodes CDR1 MNHNS and CDR2 SASEGT. Here the CDR3 DNA reads TGTGCCAGCAGTCTCTCCGCAGGGGGCACTGAATCTTTCTTT. It translates to CASSLSAGGTESFF.

In this sample, this clonotype turned up many times. The chain has TRBV19 and TRBJ2-3, with D unclear. V lost 6 bases to trimming and J lost 6 bases, with 13 bases between them. Germline V lookup: CDR1 LNHDA, CDR2 SQIVND (reference sequence). CDR3 size: 13 residues. The CDR3 loop is CASSPPSLDTQYF. In DNA, the CDR3 is TGTGCCAGTAGCCCTCCGAGTTTGGATACGCAGTATTTT.

This clonotype was recorded at least ten times. This chain links TRBV28 with TRBJ1-4; tentatively, D is TRBD1 (5 bases). Per the germline V gene, CDR1 is MDHEN and CDR2 is SYDVKM. CDR3 size: 16 residues. V was cut by 4 bases and J by 4 bases, with 16 bases left in between. As DNA, the CDR3 is TGTGCCAGCAGTTCCCTGGGTGTGGGGGGTAATGAAAAACTGTTTTTT. It yields the protein CASSSLGVGGNEKLFF. Together with reference TRBV28 and TRBJ1-4, the CDR3 gives the full variable domain: DVKVTQSSRYLVKRTGEKVFLECVQDMDHENMFWYRQDPGLGLRLIYFSYDVKMKEKGDIPEGYSVSREKKERFSLILESASTNQTSMYLCASSSLGVGGNEKLFFGSGTQLSVL.

V is TRBV20-1 and J is TRBJ2-1, with 8 bases that match TRBD2. Per the germline V gene, CDR1 is DFQATT and CDR2 is SNEGSKA (reference sequence). J gave up 4 bases and V 5 bases, and 19 bases lay outside the gene matches. The CDR3 runs to 18 residues. CDR3 amino acids: CSADGGLAGGRNYNEQFF. CDR3 DNA sequence: TGCAGTGCTGACGGGGGCCTAGCGGGCGGTCGTAATTACAATGAGCAGTTCTTC.

As concerns this clonotype: A far larger clone is one base from this, pointing to a likely read error. The chain uses TRBV27 and TRBJ2-7, with D perhaps matching TRBD1 (7 bases). The CDR3 consists of 12 residues. The germline V gene encodes CDR1 MNHEY and CDR2 SMNVEV (reference sequence). CDR3 sequence reads: CVSRRGPYEQYF. In nucleotides, the CDR3 is TGTGTCAGTAGGAGGGGGCCCTACGAGCAGTACTTC.

In the case of this clonotype: A single base is all that separates this from a far larger clone, so a read error is likely. This rearrangement joins TRBV6-4 to TRBJ2-2, with a weak D call TRBD1 (6 bases). The CDR3 is 14 amino acids. CDR1 is MRHNA and CDR2 is SNTAGT in the germline V gene. The CDR3 is CANSNRVPEGELFF. In nucleotides, the CDR3 is TGTGCCAACAGTAACAGGGTTCCCGAAGGGGAGCTGTTTTTT.

By sample fraction, this clonotype is medium-sized. The CDR3 sequence is CASSFSAGSSYEQYF. The CDR3 DNA reads as TGTGCCAGCAGTTTCTCGGCAGGGAGCTCCTACGAGCAGTACTTC. The chain has TRBV28 and TRBJ2-7, with D perhaps matching TRBD1 or TRBD2 (5 bases each). CDR1 MDHEN and CDR2 SYDVKM come from the germline V gene. The CDR3 spans 15 residues. The V end was cut by 3 bases, the J end by 0 bases, with 12 bases between.

V and J are TRBV27 and TRBJ1-4; D is unresolved. The V end lost 2 bases, the J end lost 4 bases, and 14 bases lay between the germline ends. Looked up from germline, CDR1 is MNHEY and CDR2 is SMNVEV (reference sequence). The CDR3 is made up of 16 amino acids. DNA of the CDR3: TGTGCCAGCAGTTTACTGCCGGTGGCGATTAATGAAAAACTGTTTTTT. This gives the protein CASSLLPVAINEKLFF.

This clonotype was observed at least ten times. V usage is TRBV6-2 or TRBV6-3 and J usage is TRBJ2-2, with TRBD1 identical over 9 bases. Germline CDR1 reads MNHEY; CDR2 reads SVGEGT. This CDR3 is 16 amino acids long. Unmatched junction bases numbered 9, after V lost 5 bases and J lost 5 bases. The CDR3 nucleotides are TGTGCCAGCAGTACGACGGGACAGGGCCGGACCGGGGAGCTGTTTTTT. Its translation: CASSTTGQGRTGELFF.